The following is a T cell receptor (beta chain) sequence with its context. Its antigen is as yet unknown. Repertoires were generated with immunoSEQ multiplex PCR, while TCRdb's copy carries only in-frame clones and drops some. The table includes 60,000 to 65,000 clones, around 90% detected once. This entry belongs to a study of OX40 agonist ivuxolimab in advanced cancers. CDR1 is MNHEY, CDR2 SMNVEV, per germline (reference sequence). This CDR3 is built from 15 residues. Trimming left V 2 bases short and J 3 bases short, with 13 bases between. Findings and caveats of the study: At 0.1 to 3.0 mg/kg and by week 6, clonal expansion occurred in CD4+ and CD8+ blood T cells.

This receptor was identified in an adult with an advanced solid tumor such as melanoma, head and neck, liver or kidney cancer. Sequenced material: CD4+ or CD8+ T cells sorted from blood, taken in a trial of the OX40 agonist ivuxolimab. This sequence joins TRBV27 and TRBJ1-1; unclear D gene. The CDR3 nucleotides are TGTGCCAGCAGTTTAGGCCGGCTAGGTTACACTGAAGCTTTCTTT. Translated, it gives CASSLGRLGYTEAFF.